This T cell receptor beta chain was observed in a study of blood T cells in healthy people across ages. Whole-study results and caveats: Those diversity estimates obtained from one million T cells were thought to be underestimates.

A second PCR, run for about 7 to 12 cycles, used a sample-barcoded 5' primer plus a J-beta primer mix. From the 5' RACE reads, TCRdb called clonotypes with MiXCR, one entry per CDR3 protein. The data contain under 1,000,000 distinct CDR3 sequences, 30% to 45% of them singletons. The V segment lost 0 bases and the J segment 1 base; nucleotides outside the gene matches: 8. The CDR3 covers 17 residues. Looked up from germline, CDR1 is DFQATT and CDR2 is SNEGSKA (reference sequence). This clonotype has a handful of counts. No antigen is known for it. Caucasian, healthy and from Russia, the donors were aged between about 6 and 90.

The V and J genes are TRBV20-1 and TRBJ1-5; 8 bases are shared with TRBD1. Sequencing input: blood. The sequence derives from a man aged 18-30 years in good health. Here the CDR3 reads CSARDRTGQGSNQPQHF. The CDR3 coding sequence is TGCAGTGCTAGAGATAGGACAGGGCAAGGGAGCAATCAGCCCCAGCATTTT.